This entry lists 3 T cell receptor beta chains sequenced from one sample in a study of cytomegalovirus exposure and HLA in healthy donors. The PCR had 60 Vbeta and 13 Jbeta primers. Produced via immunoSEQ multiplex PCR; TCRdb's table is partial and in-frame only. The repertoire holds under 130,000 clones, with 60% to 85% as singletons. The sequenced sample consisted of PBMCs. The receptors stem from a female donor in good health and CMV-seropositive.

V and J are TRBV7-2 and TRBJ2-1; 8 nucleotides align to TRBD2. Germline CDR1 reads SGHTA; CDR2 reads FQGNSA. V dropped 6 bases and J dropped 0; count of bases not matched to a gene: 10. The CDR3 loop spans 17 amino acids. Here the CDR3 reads CASRGGGSGSSYNEQFF. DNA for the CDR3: TGTGCCAGCAGGGGAGGGGGAAGCGGGAGCTCCTACAATGAGCAGTTCTTC.

CDR3: CASSVALGSSYEQYF. The DNA of the CDR3 is TGTGCCAGCAGCGTAGCACTCGGGAGCTCCTACGAGCAGTACTTC. The chain employs TRBV9 and TRBJ2-5; perhaps TRBD2 as D (6 bases). The J call is doubtful: the DNA matches TRBJ2-7 better. The CDR3 has 15 amino acids. Germline V gives CDR1 SGDLS, CDR2 YYNGEE.

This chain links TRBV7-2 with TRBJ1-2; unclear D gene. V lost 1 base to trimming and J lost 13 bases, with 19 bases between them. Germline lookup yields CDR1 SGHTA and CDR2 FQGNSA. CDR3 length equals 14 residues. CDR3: CASSLDIGLSISTF. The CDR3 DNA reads TGTGCCAGCAGCTTAGACATAGGACTTTCGATTTCCACCTTC.